These T cell receptor beta chains were read from a single sample in a study of T cell responses to AZD1222 COVID-19 vaccine. Produced via immunoSEQ multiplex PCR; TCRdb's table is partial and in-frame only. The repertoire holds around 80,000 clones, with about 82% as singletons. The specimen was peripheral blood, collected on day 0 of AZD1222 vaccination. The source of these receptors is an adult in good health. The CDR3 runs from the conserved cysteine through the conserved F or W. The D gene is left open where the match is weak. Expanded clones get a size class; other rows say once, few or many, or leave the size out.

clone size: once; J gene: TRBJ1-5; D gene: TRBD1; V gene: TRBV7-2; CDR3 protein: CASSLADRGEWSQHF; CDR3 DNA: TGTGCCAGCAGCTTAGCAGACAGGGGTGAGTGGTCCCAGCATTTT
clone size: -; J gene: TRBJ1-5; D gene: -; V gene: TRBV10-1; CDR3 protein: CASSRDSNQPQHF; CDR3 DNA: TGCGCCAGCAGTCGGGACAGCAATCAGCCCCAGCATTTT
clone size: large; J gene: TRBJ1-1; D gene: TRBD1; V gene: TRBV25-1; CDR3 protein: CASRTTGTGFTF; CDR3 DNA: TGTGCCAGCAGGACTACCGGGACAGGGTTTACATTT
clone size: -; J gene: TRBJ2-2; D gene: TRBD1; V gene: TRBV7-8; CDR3 protein: CASSPWDRGNTGELFF; CDR3 DNA: TGTGCCAGCAGCCCTTGGGACAGGGGAAACACCGGGGAGCTGTTTTTT
clone size: -; J gene: TRBJ1-4; D gene: -; V gene: TRBV30; CDR3 protein: CAWSVQGGKEKLFF; CDR3 DNA: TGTGCCTGGAGTGTACAAGGGGGGAAGGAAAAACTGTTTTTT
clone size: once; J gene: TRBJ1-3; D gene: -; V gene: TRBV7-8; CDR3 protein: CASSLTQDGNTIYF; CDR3 DNA: TGTGCCAGCAGCTTAACGCAGGATGGAAACACCATATATTTT
clone size: -; J gene: TRBJ1-1; D gene: -; V gene: TRBV13; CDR3 protein: CATEDDTEAFF; CDR3 DNA: TGTGCCACCGAGGACGATACTGAAGCTTTCTTT
clone size: -; J gene: TRBJ2-3; D gene: -; V gene: TRBV6-1; CDR3 protein: CASSEGMLPTDTQYF; CDR3 DNA: TGTGCCAGCAGTGAAGGGATGCTCCCCACAGATACGCAGTATTTT
clone size: -; J gene: TRBJ2-1; D gene: TRBD2; V gene: TRBV28; CDR3 protein: CASSSSGSSYNEQFF; CDR3 DNA: TGTGCCAGCAGTTCTAGCGGGAGTTCCTACAATGAGCAGTTCTTC
clone size: -; J gene: TRBJ2-5; D gene: -; V gene: TRBV14; CDR3 protein: CASSHIRTARETQYF; CDR3 DNA: TGTGCCAGCAGCCATATACGGACAGCCCGGGAGACCCAGTACTTC
clone size: -; J gene: TRBJ2-3; D gene: -; V gene: TRBV29-1; CDR3 protein: CSVEDQGTDTQYF; CDR3 DNA: TGCAGCGTTGAAGATCAGGGCACAGATACGCAGTATTTT
clone size: -; J gene: TRBJ2-2; D gene: TRBD2; V gene: TRBV2; CDR3 protein: CASTWTSPGTGELFF; CDR3 DNA: TGTGCCAGCACCTGGACTAGCCCGGGCACCGGGGAGCTGTTTTTT
clone size: -; J gene: TRBJ1-1; D gene: -; V gene: TRBV5-4; CDR3 protein: CASSLGSGRGDTEAFF; CDR3 DNA: TGTGCCAGCAGCCTCGGATCTGGGAGGGGAGACACTGAAGCTTTCTTT
clone size: -; J gene: TRBJ2-1; D gene: TRBD2; V gene: TRBV27; CDR3 protein: CASSLSTSGYNEQFF; CDR3 DNA: TGTGCCAGCAGTTTATCCACTAGCGGGTACAATGAGCAGTTCTTC
clone size: -; J gene: TRBJ1-2; D gene: -; V gene: TRBV6-6; CDR3 protein: CATCLTEQGYTF; CDR3 DNA: TGTGCCACCTGCCTAACTGAGCAAGGCTACACCTTC
clone size: -; J gene: TRBJ2-1; D gene: TRBD2; V gene: TRBV6-5; CDR3 protein: CAVGLAGAYNEQFF; CDR3 DNA: TGTGCCGTAGGGCTAGCGGGCGCCTACAATGAGCAGTTCTTC
clone size: -; J gene: TRBJ1-5; D gene: -; V gene: TRBV28; CDR3 protein: CASSLPGGINQPQHF; CDR3 DNA: TGTGCCAGCAGTCTCCCGGGGGGTATCAATCAGCCCCAGCATTTT
clone size: -; J gene: TRBJ2-1; D gene: TRBD1; V gene: TRBV10-1; CDR3 protein: CASSQDRGLGLNNEQFF; CDR3 DNA: TGCGCCAGCAGTCAAGACAGGGGATTAGGCCTAAACAATGAGCAGTTCTTC
clone size: -; J gene: TRBJ2-3; D gene: -; V gene: TRBV6-5; CDR3 protein: CASSYFSLRTDTQYF; CDR3 DNA: TGTGCCAGCAGTTACTTCTCTCTAAGGACAGATACGCAGTATTTT
clone size: -; J gene: TRBJ1-4; D gene: -; V gene: TRBV6-1; CDR3 protein: CASSEARGPGTWKLFF; CDR3 DNA: TGTGCCAGCAGTGAAGCTAGAGGACCGGGGACGTGGAAACTGTTTTTT
clone size: once; J gene: TRBJ1-5; D gene: -; V gene: TRBV10-2; CDR3 protein: CASGAQADDSNQPQHF; CDR3 DNA: TGCGCCAGCGGGGCCCAGGCGGACGATAGCAATCAGCCCCAGCATTTT
clone size: -; J gene: TRBJ2-3; D gene: TRBD1; V gene: TRBV2; CDR3 protein: CASSDQGARVDTQYF; CDR3 DNA: TGTGCCAGCAGTGACCAGGGGGCTCGTGTAGATACGCAGTATTTT
clone size: once; J gene: TRBJ1-1; D gene: -; V gene: TRBV9; CDR3 protein: CASSVVPGATEAFF; CDR3 DNA: TGTGCCAGCAGCGTAGTTCCGGGGGCAACTGAAGCTTTCTTT
clone size: -; J gene: TRBJ2-3; D gene: TRBD2; V gene: TRBV6-1; CDR3 protein: CASRLAGVGTDTQYF; CDR3 DNA: TGTGCCAGCAGATTAGCGGGGGTCGGCACAGATACGCAGTATTTT
clone size: -; J gene: TRBJ2-7; D gene: -; V gene: TRBV11-2; CDR3 protein: CASSSQWGNEQYF; CDR3 DNA: TGTGCCAGCAGCTCCCAGTGGGGTAACGAGCAGTACTTC
clone size: -; J gene: TRBJ2-5; D gene: -; V gene: TRBV29-1; CDR3 protein: CSVRGREGETQYF; CDR3 DNA: TGCAGCGTCCGGGGACGAGAGGGAGAGACCCAGTACTTC